The clone carrying this T cell receptor beta chain has ten or more counts. Heparinised blood was drawn once per donor, averaging approximately 0.12 L. In germline, CDR1 is MDHEN, CDR2 SYDVKM. The ends were cut back, 7 bases at V and 1 base at J, with 16 bases in the middle. The CDR3 has 15 residues. What was sequenced were expressed TCRB transcripts, since all of the isolated RNA had been reverse transcribed. This table comes from immunoSEQ multiplex PCR, and its TCRdb copy is limited to in-frame clones, with some not included. Here the sample spans about 290,000 clones, about 7.8% being singletons. This sample is drawn from a study of beta chain features in type 1 diabetes.

The chain couples TRBV28 to TRBJ1-1, with TRBD1 as a possible D gene (6 bases). The clonotype comes from a woman aged 18-29 years in good health. Sequencing was done on a sample of central memory CD4+ T cells from blood. The CDR3 loop is CASNSPEGGNTEAFF. CDR3 sequence (DNA): TGTGCCAGCAACTCCCCGGAGGGGGGGAACACTGAAGCTTTCTTT.